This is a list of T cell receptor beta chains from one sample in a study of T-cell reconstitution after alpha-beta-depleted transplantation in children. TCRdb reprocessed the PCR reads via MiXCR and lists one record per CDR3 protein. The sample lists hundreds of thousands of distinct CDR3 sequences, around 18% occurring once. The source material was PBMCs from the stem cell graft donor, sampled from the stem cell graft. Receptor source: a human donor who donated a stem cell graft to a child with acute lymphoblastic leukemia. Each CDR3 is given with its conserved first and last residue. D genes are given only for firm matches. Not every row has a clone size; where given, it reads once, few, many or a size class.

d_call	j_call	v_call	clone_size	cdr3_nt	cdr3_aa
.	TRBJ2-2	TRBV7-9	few	TGTGCCAGCAGCGCATTTGGTCGAGCGAACACCGGGGAGCTGTTTTTT	CASSAFGRANTGELFF
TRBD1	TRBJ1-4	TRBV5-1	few	TGCGCCAGCAGCTTCGGACAGGGAAGGGAAAAACTGTTTTTT	CASSFGQGREKLFF
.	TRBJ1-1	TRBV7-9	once	TGTGCCAGCGCATGGGCGCTCGGAACTGAAGCTTTCTTT	CASAWALGTEAFF
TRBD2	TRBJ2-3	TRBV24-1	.	TGTGCCACCAGTGATTTGCGTGCGGGACTAGCGGCAGATACGCAGTATTTT	CATSDLRAGLAADTQYF
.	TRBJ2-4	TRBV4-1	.	TGCGCCAGCAGCCAGGGCGGGGGCGTCCCTCTAGCCGAAAACATTCAGTACTTC	CASSQGGGVPLAENIQYF
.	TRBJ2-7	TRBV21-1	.	TGTGCCAGCAGCCCGAGTGCCCGACTAGCTGCTTACCTAACCTACGAGCAGTACTTC	CASSPSARLAAYLTYEQYF
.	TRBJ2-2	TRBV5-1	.	TGCGCCAGTCGGGGAGGGGGCGCGAACACCGGGGAGCTGTTTTTT	CASRGGGANTGELFF
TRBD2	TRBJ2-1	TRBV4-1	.	TGCGCCAGCAGCCTAGGAATAGGACTAGCTCCGGAGCAGTTCTTC	CASSLGIGLAPEQFF
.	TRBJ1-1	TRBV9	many	TGTGCCAGCAGCGTTACGGACGGTTTCACTGAAGCTTTCTTT	CASSVTDGFTEAFF
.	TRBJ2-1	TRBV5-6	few	TGTGCCAGCAGCTTGGAGTATGAGCAGTTCTTC	CASSLEYEQFF
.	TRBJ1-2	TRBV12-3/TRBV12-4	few	TGTGCCAGCCCGCGGGGTGGGGGCGATGGCTACACCTTC	CASPRGGGDGYTF
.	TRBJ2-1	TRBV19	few	TGTGCCAGTAGTATTGGCCTAGACTCCTACAATGAGCAGTTCTTC	CASSIGLDSYNEQFF
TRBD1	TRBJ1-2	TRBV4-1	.	TGCGCCAGCAGCCCAGACAGGGCGGATGGCTACACCTTC	CASSPDRADGYTF
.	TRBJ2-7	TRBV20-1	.	TGCACCGCGGGGAACAAATTCTACGAGCAGTACTTC	CTAGNKFYEQYF
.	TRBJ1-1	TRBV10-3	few	TGTGCCATCAGTGAGGGACAGACTGAAGCTTTCTTT	CAISEGQTEAFF
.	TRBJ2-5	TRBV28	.	TGTGCCAGCAGCCGTAGCGGACAAGAGACCCAGTACTTC	CASSRSGQETQYF